Sequencing of this TCR beta chain was carried out in a study of blood T cell repertoires in COVID-19. Study overall: Sites across the United States, Italy and Spain contributed samples from acute and convalescent COVID-19. In each case, the material was cDNA or gDNA derived from T cells, B-cell-depleted T cells, or PBMCs.

Per the germline V gene, CDR1 is GTSNPN and CDR2 is SVGIG (reference sequence). Trimming took 0 bases from V and 1 from J, leaving 14 bases between them. The CDR3 extends over 16 amino acids. Per the original data handling: Reference gene primers were amplified, and this amplification served to estimate nucleated cell counts. Assay: immunoSEQ multiplex PCR; the TCRdb copy retains only in-frame clones and omits some. V, J and clone size derive from that table, while D and trimming were established from the DNA sequence. Seen here are under 300,000 clones, 80% to 85% observed once, and the top ten hold 3% to 4%.

This sequence was found in a woman aged 18-35 years with acute or convalescent COVID-19. Sequenced: peripheral blood. The J gene is TRBJ2-3, the V gene TRBV30, with D uncertain. CDR3 nucleotides: TGTGCCTGGAGTGTACGGTGGAGCGAACGCACAGATACGCAGTATTTT. Translated, it gives CAWSVRWSERTDTQYF.